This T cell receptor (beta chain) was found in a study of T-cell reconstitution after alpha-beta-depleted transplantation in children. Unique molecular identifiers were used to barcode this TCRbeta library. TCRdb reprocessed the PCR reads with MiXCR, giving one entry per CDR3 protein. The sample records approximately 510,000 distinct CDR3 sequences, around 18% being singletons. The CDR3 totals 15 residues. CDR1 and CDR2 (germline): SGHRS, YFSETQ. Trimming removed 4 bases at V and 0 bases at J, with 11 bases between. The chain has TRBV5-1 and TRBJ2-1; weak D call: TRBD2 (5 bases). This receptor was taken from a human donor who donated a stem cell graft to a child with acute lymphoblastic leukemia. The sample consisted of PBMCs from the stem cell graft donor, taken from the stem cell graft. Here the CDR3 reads CASSQLGPSYNEQFF. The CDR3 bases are TGCGCCAGCAGCCAACTAGGTCCCTCCTACAATGAGCAGTTCTTC. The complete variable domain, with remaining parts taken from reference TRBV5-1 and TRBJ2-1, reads KAGVTQTPRYLIKTRGQQVTLSCSPISGHRSVSWYQQTPGQGLQFLFEYFSETQRNKGNFPGRFSGRQFSNSRSEMNVSTLELGDSALYLCASSQLGPSYNEQFFGPGTRLTVL.